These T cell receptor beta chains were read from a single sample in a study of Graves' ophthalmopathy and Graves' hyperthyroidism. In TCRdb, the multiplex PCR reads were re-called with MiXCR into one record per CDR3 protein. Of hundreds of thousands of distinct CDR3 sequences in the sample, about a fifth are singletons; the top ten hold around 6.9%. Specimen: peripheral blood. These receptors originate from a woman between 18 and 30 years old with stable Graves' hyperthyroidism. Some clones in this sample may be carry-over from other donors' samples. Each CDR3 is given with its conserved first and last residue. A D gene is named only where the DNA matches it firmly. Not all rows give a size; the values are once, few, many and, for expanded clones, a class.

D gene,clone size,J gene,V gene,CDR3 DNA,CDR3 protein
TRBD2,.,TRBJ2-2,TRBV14,TGTGCCAGCAGCCGAAGTTTCGGACTAGCGGGGCTAACGGGCACCGGGGAGCTGTTTTTT,CASSRSFGLAGLTGTGELFF
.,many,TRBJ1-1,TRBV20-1,TGCAGTGCTAGAGATCCGGCGGGGGGAAACACTGAAGCTTTCTTT,CSARDPAGGNTEAFF
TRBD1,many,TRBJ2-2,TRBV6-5,TGTGCCAGCAGTTTACAGGGGGCGGACACCGGGGAGCTGTTTTTT,CASSLQGADTGELFF
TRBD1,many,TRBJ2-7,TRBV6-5,TGTGCCAGCAGTTACTCGCAGGGGGCCTCTTCCTACGAGCAGTACTTC,CASSYSQGASSYEQYF
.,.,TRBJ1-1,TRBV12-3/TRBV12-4,TGTGCCAGCAGTCGGTCCGGGACACCGGTCGCTGAAGCTTTCTTT,CASSRSGTPVAEAFF
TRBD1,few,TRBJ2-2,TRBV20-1,TGCAGTGCTAGAGATTACGACAGGGGATACACCGGGGAGCTGTTTTTT,CSARDYDRGYTGELFF
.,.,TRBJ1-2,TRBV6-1,TGTGCCAGCAGCCGCGAACAGCTAAACTATGGCTACACCTTC,CASSREQLNYGYTF
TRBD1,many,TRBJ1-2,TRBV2,TGTGCCAGCGACCAGGGGGACCCCTACACCTTC,CASDQGDPYTF
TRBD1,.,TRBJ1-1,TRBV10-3,TGTGCCATCAGTTCCAGGGGGGCGAACACTGAAGCTTTCTTT,CAISSRGANTEAFF
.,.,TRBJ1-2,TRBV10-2,TGCGCCAGCAGTGAGGCATCAGGGAGGTGGAACTATGGCTACACCTTC,CASSEASGRWNYGYTF
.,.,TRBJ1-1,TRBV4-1,TGCGCCAGCAGCCAAGCGCCGGACATGAGGACTGAAGCTTTCTTT,CASSQAPDMRTEAFF
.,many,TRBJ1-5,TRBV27,TGTGCCAGCAGTTTAGTTGGCAGCTCTTTCAAACAGCCCCAGCATTTT,CASSLVGSSFKQPQHF
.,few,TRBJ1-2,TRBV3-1,TGTGCCAGCAGCCTAGGGCAGGGACTAGCGGAAGGCTACACCTTC,CASSLGQGLAEGYTF
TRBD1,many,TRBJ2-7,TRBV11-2,TGTGCCAGCAGCCCAGGAAGGACAGGGGTCGACGAGCAGTACTTC,CASSPGRTGVDEQYF
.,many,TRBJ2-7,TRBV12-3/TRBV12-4,TGTGCCAGCAGTATAGGGACGTCCTTCTCCTACGAGCAGTACTTC,CASSIGTSFSYEQYF
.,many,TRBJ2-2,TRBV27,TGTGCCAGCAGGCTCGGGCAGGGGGGCGGGGAGCTGTTTTTT,CASRLGQGGGELFF
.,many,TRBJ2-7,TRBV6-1,TGTGCCAGCAACGAGGGACGGCGCTCCTACGAGCAGTACTTC,CASNEGRRSYEQYF
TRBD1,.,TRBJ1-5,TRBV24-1,TGTGCCACCAGTGATTCGGACAGGAGCAATCAGCCCCAGCATTTT,CATSDSDRSNQPQHF
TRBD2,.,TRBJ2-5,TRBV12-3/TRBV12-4,TGTGCCAGCAGTCCAGGGACTAGCGGACAGGGCACCCAGTACTTC,CASSPGTSGQGTQYF
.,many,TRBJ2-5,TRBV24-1,TGTGCCACCAGTGATGGAACAGTTGCCCAGTACTTC,CATSDGTVAQYF
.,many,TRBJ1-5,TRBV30,TGTGCCTGGAGGCAGGGTTGGGGCAATCAGCCCCAGCATTTT,CAWRQGWGNQPQHF
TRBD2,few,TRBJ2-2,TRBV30,TGTGCCTGGGGGGGGGACGGGGAGCTGTTTTTT,CAWGGDGELFF
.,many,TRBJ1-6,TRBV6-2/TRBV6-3,TGTGCCAGCAGTTACTCGGAAATTGTCGGGGCCGGGGGGCATCATAATTCACCCCTCCACTTT,CASSYSEIVGAGGHHNSPLHF
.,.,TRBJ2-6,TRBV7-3,TGTGCCAGCAGCTTAGGCATAGGTGGGGCCAACGTCCTGACTTTC,CASSLGIGGANVLTF
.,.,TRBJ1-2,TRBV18,TGTGCCAGCTCACCGCTTAATAGGGATGGCTTCACCTTC,CASSPLNRDGFTF
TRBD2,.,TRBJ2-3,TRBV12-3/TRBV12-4,TGTGCCAGCAGCCCGGGACTAGGGACGGCGCAGTATTTT,CASSPGLGTAQYF
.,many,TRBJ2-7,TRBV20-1,TGCAGTGCTAGTCCCGAGAACGAGCAGTACTTC,CSASPENEQYF
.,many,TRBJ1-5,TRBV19,TGTGCCAGTACCCCTTGGGAGGGGAGGCATCAGCCCCAGCATTTT,CASTPWEGRHQPQHF
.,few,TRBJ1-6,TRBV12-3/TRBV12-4,TGTGCCAGCAGTACAGGATGGGATAATTCACCCCTCCACTTT,CASSTGWDNSPLHF
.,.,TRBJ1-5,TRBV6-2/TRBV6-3,TGTGCCAGCAGTTACGCGGTGGCTTCTCCTAGCAATCAGCCCCAGCATTTT,CASSYAVASPSNQPQHF
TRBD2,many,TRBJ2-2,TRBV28,TGTGCCAGCAGCCCCGGGACTAGCAGGCGGGAGCTGTTTTTT,CASSPGTSRRELFF
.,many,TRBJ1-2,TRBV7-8,TGTGCCAGCAGCAACACCCTTGGGGGGGGCTACACCTTC,CASSNTLGGGYTF
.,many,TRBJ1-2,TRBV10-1,TGCGCCAGCAGTGAGTCTATCTCCTATGGCTACACCTTC,CASSESISYGYTF
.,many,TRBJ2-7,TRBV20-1,TGCAGTGCTAGTCGGTCAGGGGTAACCTACGAGCAGTACTTC,CSASRSGVTYEQYF
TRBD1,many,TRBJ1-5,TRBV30,TGTGCCTGGATGGGGGACAGCGGCCAGCCCCAGCATTTT,CAWMGDSGQPQHF
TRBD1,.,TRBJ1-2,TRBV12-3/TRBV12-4,TGTGCCAGCAGTCCCCGGGACAGGGGGCTTTATGGCTACACCTTC,CASSPRDRGLYGYTF
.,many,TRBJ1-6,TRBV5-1,TGCGCCAGCAGCTTCGCAGGGGAGAATTCACCCCTCCACTTT,CASSFAGENSPLHF
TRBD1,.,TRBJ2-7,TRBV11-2,TGTGCCAGCAGCTTAAGGGCAGACAGGGGAGTTGGGTACGAGCAGTACTTC,CASSLRADRGVGYEQYF
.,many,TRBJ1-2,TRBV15,TGTGCCACCAGCAGAGATATGCAGGGGATCTATGGCTACACCTTC,CATSRDMQGIYGYTF
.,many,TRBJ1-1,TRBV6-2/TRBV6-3,TGTGCCAGCAGACGGGAGGGGGACACTGAAGCTTTCTTT,CASRREGDTEAFF
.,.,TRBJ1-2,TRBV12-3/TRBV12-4,TGTGCCAGCAGTTTAATTCCAGGGATGGATGGCTACACCTTC,CASSLIPGMDGYTF
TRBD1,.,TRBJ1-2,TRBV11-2,TGTGCCAGCAGCCCCGAACCGGGACAGGGGAACTATGGCTACACCTTC,CASSPEPGQGNYGYTF
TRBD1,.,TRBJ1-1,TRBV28,TGTGCCAGCACCGACAGGGTGGAGGACACTGAAGCTTTCTTT,CASTDRVEDTEAFF
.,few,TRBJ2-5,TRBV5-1,TGCGCCAGCAGCTTCCGGGAGCTCTCAGAGACCCAGTACTTC,CASSFRELSETQYF
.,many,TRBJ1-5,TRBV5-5,TGTGCCAGCACCCCGGGAAGCCATAATAGCAATCAGCCCCAGCATTTT,CASTPGSHNSNQPQHF
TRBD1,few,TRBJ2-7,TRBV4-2,TGTGCCAGCAGCCAAGACTCGGGACAGCCCTACGAGCAGTACTTC,CASSQDSGQPYEQYF
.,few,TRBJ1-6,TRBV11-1,TGTGCCAGCAGCGGAAGGGACACCAACTCCTCACCCCTCCACTTT,CASSGRDTNSSPLHF
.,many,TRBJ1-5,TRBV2,TGTGCCAGCAGGCGTCTCTCGACTCCCGCACCTTATAGCAATCAGCCCCAGCATTTT,CASRRLSTPAPYSNQPQHF
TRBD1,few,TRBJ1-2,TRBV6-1,TGTGCCAGCAGTGATATAGGACAGGGGGTCTATGGCTACACCTTC,CASSDIGQGVYGYTF
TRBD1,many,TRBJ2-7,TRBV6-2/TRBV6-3,TGTGCCAGCAGGAGGCCCGGGACAGGATCCTACGAGCAGTACTTC,CASRRPGTGSYEQYF
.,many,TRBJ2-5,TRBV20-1,TGCAGTGCAGCTCGAGAGACCCAGTACTTC,CSAARETQYF
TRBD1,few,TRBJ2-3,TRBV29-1,TGCAGCTTTGGACAGGGCGGAGGGATAGATACGCAGTATTTT,CSFGQGGGIDTQYF
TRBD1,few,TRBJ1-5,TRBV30,TGTGCCTGGAGTATCGGGACAGATAGCAATCAGCCCCAGCATTTT,CAWSIGTDSNQPQHF
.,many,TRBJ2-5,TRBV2,TGTGCCAGCAGTGAAGGCCCGGTTAGGGAGACCCAGTACTTC,CASSEGPVRETQYF
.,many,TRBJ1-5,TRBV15,TGTGCCACCAGCAGGAAGGGGCGAAGCAATCAGCCCCAGCATTTT,CATSRKGRSNQPQHF
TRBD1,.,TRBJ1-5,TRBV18,TGTGCCAGCTCACCGCCTGACAGGGTTGGGCAGCCCCAGCATTTT,CASSPPDRVGQPQHF
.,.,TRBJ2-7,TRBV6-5,TGTGCCAGCAGTCACAGGGAGGGGTCCTACGAGCAGTACTTC,CASSHREGSYEQYF